The 7 T cell receptor beta chains reported below all come from one sample, sequenced in a study of breast tumors, draining lymph nodes, adjacent tissues. TCRdb ran MiXCR on the multiplex PCR reads and lists one entry per CDR3 protein. The sample has about 24,000 distinct CDR3 sequences, approximately 75% seen once. Sequencing was carried out using tumor-adjacent breast tissue. These receptors were taken from a female donor with breast cancer. Some clones in this sample may be carry-over from other donors' samples.

The chain links TRBV20-1 to TRBJ2-3, with 7 positions matching TRBD1. This CDR3 contains 13 residues. J gave up 0 bases and V 6 bases, and 3 bases lay outside the gene matches. Germline V gene data show CDR1 as DFQATT and CDR2 as SNEGSKA (reference sequence). Written as DNA, the CDR3 is TGCAGTGCCGGGGACAGTAGCACAGATACGCAGTATTTT. Its translation: CSAGDSSTDTQYF.

This clonotype occurred many times. The chain recombines TRBV18 with TRBJ2-6; D uncertain. V gave up 2 bases and J gave up 1 base, with 3 bases separating them. Germline-derived CDR1 and CDR2 are KGHSH and LQKENI. This CDR3 is 14 amino acids long. The DNA of the CDR3 is TGTGCCAGCTCACCAGGGTCTGGGGCCAACGTCCTGACTTTC. It encodes CASSPGSGANVLTF.

This chain links TRBV10-3 with TRBJ1-5, with 7 bases aligning to TRBD1. The length of the CDR3 is 16 residues. The germline V gene encodes CDR1 ENHRY and CDR2 SYGVKD. Trimming cost V 0 bases and J 1 base; bases outside gene matches: 3. CDR3 in DNA: TGTGCCATCAGTGAGTCAGGCAGGGGGAGCAATCAGCCCCAGCATTTT. This codes for CAISESGRGSNQPQHF.

The chain employs TRBV5-4 and TRBJ2-7, with a tentative D call TRBD1 (6 bases). V dropped 4 bases and J dropped 0 bases, with 11 bases sitting between them. The CDR3 loop spans 14 amino acids. The germline CDR1 and CDR2 sequences are SGHNT and YYREEE (reference sequence). CDR3 in amino acids: CASSAQGGSYEQYF. CDR3 DNA: TGTGCCAGCAGCGCACAGGGTGGCTCCTACGAGCAGTACTTC.

The chain uses TRBV13 and TRBJ1-6; D uncertain. Deletions cut 0 bases from V and 1 base from J, with 7 bases between. Germline lookup yields CDR1 PRHDT and CDR2 FYEKMQ (reference sequence). This CDR3 comprises 16 residues. The CDR3 DNA reads TGTGCCAGCAGCTTAGGAAGTGGTTCCTATAATTCACCCCTCCACTTT. It encodes CASSLGSGSYNSPLHF.

The rearrangement joins TRBV11-2 to TRBJ2-7; D is unclear. Trimming stripped 4 bases from V and 6 bases from J, with 19 bases between. CDR1 SGHAT and CDR2 FQNNGV come from the germline V gene. This CDR3 contains 15 residues. The CDR3 loop is CASSSRVLRMSEQYF. CDR3 DNA sequence: TGTGCCAGCAGCTCCCGGGTCTTAAGAATGAGCGAGCAGTACTTC.

The chain recombines TRBV6-5 with TRBJ2-7; 10 bases are a match to TRBD2. CDR1 and CDR2 (germline): MNHEY, SVGAGI. Losses at the gene ends were 0 bases for V and 7 bases for J; bases not matched to a gene: 9. This CDR3 contains 16 residues. CDR3: CASSYSRLAGSGEQYF. The DNA for the CDR3 is TGTGCCAGCAGTTACTCTAGACTAGCGGGCTCCGGGGAGCAGTACTTC.